One sample yielded the 31 T cell receptor beta chains listed below, sequenced in a study of T cells expressing NK-cell markers. TCRdb derives one entry per CDR3 protein from the 5' RACE reads, leaving out DNA. The sample holds roughly 280,000 distinct CDR3 sequences. Sequencing was carried out using blood T cells: a sorted CD56 or NKG2C T cell subset, CD4+ or CD8+ T cells, or bulk PBMC T cells (not recorded which). These receptors all come from a man between 18 and 29 years old in good health.

This chain joins TRBV11-2 and TRBJ2-4; TCRdb reports TRBD1, a call that lacks DNA to check it against. The CDR3 is made up of 18 amino acids. Germline V gene data show CDR1 as SGHAT and CDR2 as FQNNGV. The CDR3 loop is CASSLDRGSLLAKNIQYF.

V gene TRBV4-3 combines with J gene TRBJ2-2; TCRdb outputs TRBD2, but without DNA this stays unchecked. CDR3 length: 15 amino acids. Germline V gene lookup returns CDR1 LGHNA and CDR2 YSLEER. The CDR3: CASSQDRLASGELFF.

V usage is TRBV12-3 or TRBV12-4 and J usage is TRBJ2-1; the TRBD2 assignment by TCRdb is unverifiable without DNA. CDR3 length equals 15 residues. The chain's CDR3 is CASGAGELIRNEQFF.

The chain combines TRBV20-1 with TRBJ2-7; the TRBD1 assignment by TCRdb is unverifiable without DNA. The CDR3 covers 14 residues. CDR1 is DFQATT and CDR2 is SNEGSKA in the germline V gene (reference sequence). CDR3 protein: CSARKQDGLYEQYF.

The rearrangement uses TRBV12-3 or TRBV12-4 and TRBJ1-5; TCRdb's D call, TRBD1, is unchecked because there is no DNA. The CDR3 runs 14 residues. The CDR3 here is CASSPQGLSQPQHF.

This rearrangement joins TRBV2 to TRBJ1-2; there is no DNA to check the TCRdb D call of TRBD1. The CDR3 runs to 15 residues. Germline CDR1 is SNHLY and CDR2 is FYNNEI. CDR3 residues: CASNEQGFVDYGYTF.

This chain links TRBV5-1 with TRBJ1-4. Germline V gives CDR1 SGHRS, CDR2 YFSETQ. The CDR3 has 15 residues. The CDR3 spells CASSLDGEKAEKLFF.

The chain links TRBV14 to TRBJ2-3; lacking DNA, the TRBD2 call made by TCRdb goes unchecked. Looked up from germline, CDR1 is SGHDN and CDR2 is FVKESK. The CDR3 loop spans 14 amino acids. The CDR3 here is CASRERVSTDTQYF.

This CDR3 is CASTLDLWGSGNTIYF. The V call is TRBV12-3 or TRBV12-4, the J call TRBJ1-3; there is no DNA to check the TCRdb D call of TRBD1. The CDR3 totals 16 residues.

This CDR3 is CASGGLADEQFF. The chain uses TRBV9 and TRBJ2-1. The CDR3 has 12 residues. CDR1 is SGDLS and CDR2 is YYNGEE in the germline V gene.

The chain employs TRBV7-9 and TRBJ1-1; checking the TCRdb D call of TRBD1 is not possible without DNA. The CDR3 sequence is 16 residues long. The germline CDR1 and CDR2 sequences are SEHNR and FQNEAQ (reference sequence). CDR3 loop: CASSRDRVEMNTEAFF.

The chain links TRBV4-2 to TRBJ2-2; the D call of TRBD1 rests on TCRdb alone, since no DNA is present to check it. The CDR3 loop spans 17 amino acids. Germline CDR1 reads LGHNA; CDR2 reads YNFKEQ. Here the CDR3 reads CASSQDSRGPYTGELFF.

The chain couples TRBV7-2 to TRBJ2-1; lacking DNA, the TRBD1 call made by TCRdb goes unchecked. From germline, CDR1 is SGHTA and CDR2 FQGNSA. The CDR3 is made up of 16 amino acids. This chain's CDR3 is CASSFLWGQGYNEQFF.

The chain is built from TRBV29-1 and TRBJ2-1; TCRdb's D gene call, TRBD2, goes unchecked for lack of DNA. The germline gives CDR1 SQVTM, CDR2 ANQGSEA. The CDR3 is made up of 15 amino acids. CDR3 sequence: CSGRGTSGGYNEQFF.

J is TRBJ2-3 and V is TRBV7-8; TCRdb lists TRBD2, though no DNA is available to test this call. CDR3 length: 17 amino acids. Germline-derived CDR1 and CDR2 are SGHVS and FQNEAQ. The CDR3 here is CASNERRAGGPKDTQYF. Using reference TRBV7-8 and TRBJ2-3 for the parts outside the CDR3, the full variable domain is GAGVSQSPRYKVAKRGQDVALRCDPISGHVSLFWYQQALGQGPEFLTYFQNEAQLDKSGLPSDRFFAERPEGSVSTLKIQRTQQEDSAVYLCASNERRAGGPKDTQYFGPGTRLTVL.

The chain is built from TRBV29-1 and TRBJ2-7; with no DNA, the TCRdb D assignment of TRBD1 cannot be verified. This CDR3 region has 14 residues. Germline V lookup: CDR1 SQVTM, CDR2 ANQGSEA. CDR3 residues: CSVEVGGVGDEQYF.

The chain employs TRBV5-4 and TRBJ2-2; the TCRdb D gene call, TRBD1, has no DNA to confirm it. CDR3 length: 15 amino acids. The germline V gene encodes CDR1 SGHNT and CDR2 YYREEE (reference sequence). This CDR3 is CASSFAGATTGELFF.

The V gene is TRBV9, the J gene TRBJ2-1. Per the germline V gene, CDR1 is SGDLS and CDR2 is YYNGEE. The CDR3 is 16 residues long. The CDR3: CASSLTIRSSYNEQFF.

The rearrangement links TRBV6-2 or TRBV6-3 to TRBJ2-1; absent DNA, TCRdb's TRBD1 call cannot be checked. CDR1 MNHEY and CDR2 SVGEGT come from the germline V gene. The CDR3 covers 20 residues. The CDR3 spells CASSYSNFGIDRQAYNEQFF.

The chain employs TRBV12-3 or TRBV12-4 and TRBJ1-3; the TCRdb D gene call, TRBD1, has no DNA to confirm it. The CDR3 extends over 13 amino acids. The CDR3 reads CASSFTGGNTIYF.

The V call is TRBV18, the J call TRBJ2-1; there is no DNA to check the TCRdb D call of TRBD1. This CDR3 comprises 13 residues. CDR1 is KGHSH and CDR2 is LQKENI in the germline V gene. The CDR3 sequence is CASYRGIDYEQFF.

J is TRBJ2-3 and V is TRBV5-4; the D call of TRBD1 rests on TCRdb alone, since no DNA is present to check it. Germline V gives CDR1 SGHNT, CDR2 YYREEE (reference sequence). The CDR3 sequence is 15 residues long. CDR3 sequence: CASSDRTVGTDTQYF.

The V and J genes are TRBV10-3 and TRBJ2-7; TCRdb indicates TRBD2, and absent DNA this call remains unverified. Germline lookup yields CDR1 ENHRY and CDR2 SYGVKD. The CDR3 sequence is 16 residues long. Here the CDR3 reads CAISGPTSGVSYEQYF.

The chain links TRBV12-3 or TRBV12-4 to TRBJ1-5; TCRdb's D call, TRBD1, is unchecked because there is no DNA. The CDR3 extends over 15 amino acids. CDR3 amino acids: CASSPPGPRHQPQHF.

The V gene is TRBV12-3 or TRBV12-4, the J gene TRBJ2-3. CDR3 length: 13 residues. The CDR3 region is CASSLFVTDTQYF.

The chain joins TRBV7-9 to TRBJ2-1; TCRdb's D call, TRBD2, is unchecked because there is no DNA. Germline V lookup: CDR1 SEHNR, CDR2 FQNEAQ (reference sequence). This CDR3 region has 17 residues. The CDR3 spells CASSFNVGTRGLNEQFF.

The chain carries TRBV7-2 and TRBJ2-3. This CDR3 is 11 amino acids long. Germline CDR1 is SGHTA and CDR2 is FQGNSA. The CDR3 is CASSLSLLQYF.

The chain joins TRBV7-2 to TRBJ2-7. The CDR3 covers 15 residues. Germline CDR1 is SGHTA and CDR2 is FQGNSA. CDR3 sequence reads: CASSLAPRSSYEQYF.

V is TRBV10-3 and J is TRBJ2-5; TCRdb picks TRBD1, but there is no DNA to check that call. Germline assignment: CDR1 ENHRY and CDR2 SYGVKD. The CDR3 has 13 amino acids. This CDR3 is CAIRGDMQETQYF.

The chain uses TRBV29-1 and TRBJ2-2; TCRdb's D call of TRBD2 is untestable without DNA. This CDR3 is built from 16 residues. Per the germline V gene, CDR1 is SQVTM and CDR2 is ANQGSEA. CDR3 in amino acids: CSVAKGLAGALGELFF.

The chain uses TRBV7-2 and TRBJ2-7. The CDR3 totals 13 residues. Germline CDR1 SGHTA, CDR2 FQGNSA. CDR3 in amino acids: CASSLGWTYEQYF.